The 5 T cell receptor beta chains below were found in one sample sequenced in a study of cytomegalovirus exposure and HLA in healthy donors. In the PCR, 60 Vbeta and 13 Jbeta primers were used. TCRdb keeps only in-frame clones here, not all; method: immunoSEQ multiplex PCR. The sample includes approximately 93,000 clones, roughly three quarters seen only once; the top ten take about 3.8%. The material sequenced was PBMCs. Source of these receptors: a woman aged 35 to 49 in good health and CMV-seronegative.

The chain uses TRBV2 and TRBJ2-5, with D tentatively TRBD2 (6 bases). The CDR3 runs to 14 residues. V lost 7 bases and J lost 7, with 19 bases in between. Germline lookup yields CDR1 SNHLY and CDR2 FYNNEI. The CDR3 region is CASTQAGTTATQYF. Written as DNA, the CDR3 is TGTGCCAGCACCCAGGCGGGGACCACGGCGACCCAGTACTTC.

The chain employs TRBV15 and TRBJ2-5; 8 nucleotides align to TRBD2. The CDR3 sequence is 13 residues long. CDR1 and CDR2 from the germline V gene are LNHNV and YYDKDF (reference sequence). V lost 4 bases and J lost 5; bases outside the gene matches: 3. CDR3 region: CATSKAGVETQYF. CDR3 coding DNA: TGTGCCACCAGCAAAGCGGGGGTTGAGACCCAGTACTTC.

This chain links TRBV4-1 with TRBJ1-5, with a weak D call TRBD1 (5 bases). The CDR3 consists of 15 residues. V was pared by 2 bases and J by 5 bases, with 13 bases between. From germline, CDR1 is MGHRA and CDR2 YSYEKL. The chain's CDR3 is CASSQWWGMYQPQHF. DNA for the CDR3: TGCGCCAGCAGCCAATGGTGGGGCATGTATCAGCCCCAGCATTTT.

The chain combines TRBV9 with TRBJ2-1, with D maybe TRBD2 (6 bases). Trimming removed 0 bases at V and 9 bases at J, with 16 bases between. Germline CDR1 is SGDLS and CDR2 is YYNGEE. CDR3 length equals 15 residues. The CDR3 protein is CASSVGGDRSSEQFF. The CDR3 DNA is TGTGCCAGCAGCGTAGGCGGGGATAGGAGCAGTGAGCAGTTCTTC.

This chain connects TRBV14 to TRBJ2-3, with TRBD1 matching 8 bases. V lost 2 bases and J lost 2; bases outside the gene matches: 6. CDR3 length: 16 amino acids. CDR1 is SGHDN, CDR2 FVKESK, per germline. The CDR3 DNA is TGTGCCAGCAGCCAAAGGGACAGGTCCTACACAGATACGCAGTATTTT. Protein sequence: CASSQRDRSYTDTQYF.